Shown below are 25 T cell receptor beta chains from a single sample sequenced in a study of blood T cell repertoires in COVID-19. Method: immunoSEQ multiplex PCR; TCRdb's copy keeps in-frame clones and lacks some. The sample shows over 120,000 clones, around 79% of them seen only once. Sequencing was carried out using peripheral blood. All receptors come from a woman between 70 and 85 years old with COVID-19, enrolled during active disease.

The J gene is TRBJ2-5, the V gene TRBV5-1; D is possibly TRBD2 (5 bases). CDR1 and CDR2 (germline): SGHRS, YFSETQ. This CDR3 spans 11 amino acids. The V end was cut by 7 bases, the J end by 5 bases, with 9 bases between. CDR3 coding DNA: TGCGCCAGCCGCGGGCTGGAGACCCAGTACTTC. The encoded protein is CASRGLETQYF.

This sequence joins TRBV6-5 and TRBJ1-6; no firm D call. The CDR3 is 14 residues long. The germline CDR1 and CDR2 sequences are MNHEY and SVGAGI. V was pared by 2 bases and J by 7 bases, with 9 bases between. CDR3 region: CASSYEGPNSPLHF. The DNA of the CDR3 is TGTGCCAGCAGTTACGAGGGTCCGAATTCACCCCTCCACTTT.

The chain joins TRBV28 to TRBJ1-1; TRBD1 matches 8 bases. The CDR3 covers 13 residues. Per germline, CDR1 MDHEN and CDR2 SYDVKM. The CDR3 loop is CATQGALHTEAFF. As DNA, the CDR3 is TGTGCTACCCAGGGGGCGCTCCACACTGAAGCTTTCTTT.

The chain has TRBV5-1 and TRBJ1-1; 8 nucleotides line up with TRBD1. The CDR3 runs 18 residues. CDR1 and CDR2 from the germline V gene are SGHRS and YFSETQ. Trimming removed 1 base from V and 0 bases from J; junction bases left unmatched: 11. The CDR3 coding sequence is TGCGCCAGCAGCTTGTTGTCAGGGCAGGGGGCCATGAACACTGAAGCTTTCTTT. It yields the protein CASSLLSGQGAMNTEAFF. The full variable domain, rest sourced from reference TRBV5-1 and TRBJ1-1, is KAGVTQTPRYLIKTRGQQVTLSCSPISGHRSVSWYQQTPGQGLQFLFEYFSETQRNKGNFPGRFSGRQFSNSRSEMNVSTLELGDSALYLCASSLLSGQGAMNTEAFFGQGTRLTVV.

V is TRBV7-3 and J is TRBJ2-1, with a tentative D call TRBD2 (5 bases). Trimming pared 3 bases from V and 7 bases from J, leaving 13 bases between. The CDR3 extends over 14 amino acids. The germline V gene encodes CDR1 SGHTA and CDR2 FQGTGA. The CDR3 is CASSFGPGGNEQFF. CDR3 nucleotide sequence: TGTGCCAGCAGCTTTGGACCCGGCGGGAATGAGCAGTTCTTC.

This clone has only one observation. The V and J genes are TRBV6-5 and TRBJ1-3; 8 positions agree with TRBD1. The CDR3 length is 16 residues. V was pared by 4 bases and J by 4 bases, with 9 bases of the junction left unmatched. CDR1 and CDR2 (germline): MNHEY, SVGAGI. CDR3: CASSSPSRGQGNTIYF. The CDR3, as DNA: TGTGCCAGCAGTTCCCCGAGCAGGGGGCAAGGAAACACCATATATTTT.

The CDR3 spells CATSGIGGGGEQYF. The CDR3 DNA sequence: TGTGCCACCAGTGGTATAGGGGGTGGAGGCGAGCAGTACTTC. This rearrangement joins TRBV24-1 to TRBJ2-7; D might be TRBD1 (6 bases). V lost 5 bases, J lost 6 bases, and 16 bases lay in between. Germline assignment: CDR1 KGHDR and CDR2 SFDVKD. The length of the CDR3 is 14 residues.

V usage is TRBV27 and J usage is TRBJ1-2, with no clear D. The V gene lost 5 bases and the J gene lost 7 bases, with 14 bases spanning the gap. CDR1 and CDR2 from the germline V gene are MNHEY and SMNVEV (reference sequence). The CDR3 is 13 amino acids. The CDR3 here is CASSPGRESGYTF. The DNA for the CDR3 is TGTGCCAGCAGTCCCGGACGGGAGTCTGGCTACACCTTC.

This clone was found a few times. The V and J genes are TRBV2 and TRBJ2-1; 13 nucleotides agree with TRBD2. J lost 10 bases, V lost 5 bases, and 5 bases had no gene match. CDR3 length: 14 residues. CDR1 is SNHLY, CDR2 FYNNEI, per germline. DNA for the CDR3: TGTGCCAGCAGTCTAGGACTAGCGGGGGTAGAGCAGTTCTTC. It translates to CASSLGLAGVEQFF.

The V call is TRBV4-1, the J call TRBJ1-2; D is unclear. This CDR3 comprises 13 residues. Trimming left V 3 bases short and J 0 bases short, with 5 bases between. Germline V CDR1 and CDR2: MGHRA, YSYEKL. The CDR3 loop is CASSQYTNYGYTF. Written as DNA, the CDR3 is TGCGCCAGCAGCCAGTACACTAACTATGGCTACACCTTC.

The chain's CDR3 is CASSLGRGTGELFF. As DNA, the CDR3 is TGTGCCAGCAGCTTGGGCAGGGGCACCGGGGAGCTGTTTTTT. The chain joins TRBV5-5 to TRBJ2-2; a possible D gene is TRBD1 (6 bases). This CDR3 is built from 14 residues. Trimming pared 0 bases from V and 4 bases from J, leaving 7 bases between. In germline, CDR1 is SGHKS, CDR2 YYEKEE (reference sequence).

This clone was detected only a few times. The genes are TRBV19 and TRBJ2-7, with D perhaps TRBD2 (7 bases). Germline assignment: CDR1 LNHDA and CDR2 SQIVND (reference sequence). Trimming removed 6 bases at V and 5 bases at J, with 20 bases between. The length of the CDR3 is 15 residues. CDR3 amino acids: CASSDRGRGNDEQYF. The CDR3 nucleotides are TGTGCCAGTAGCGACCGGGGGCGGGGGAACGACGAGCAGTACTTC.

This clone was found a few times. The chain joins TRBV29-1 to TRBJ1-4; TRBD1 is a possible D gene (6 bases). The CDR3 extends over 12 amino acids. Germline CDR1 is SQVTM and CDR2 is ANQGSEA. V shed 5 bases and J shed 6 bases, with 10 bases lying between them. The CDR3 spells CSVTGRDEKLFF. The CDR3 nucleotides are TGCAGCGTTACAGGGCGAGATGAAAAACTGTTTTTT.

V and J are TRBV9 and TRBJ2-1; 10 bases match TRBD1. Germline trimming cut 4 bases from V and 7 bases from J; bases unmatched to any gene: 8. This CDR3 spans 15 amino acids. The germline V gene encodes CDR1 SGDLS and CDR2 YYNGEE. CDR3 in amino acids: CASSTRTGGRNEQFF. DNA of the CDR3: TGTGCCAGCAGCACCCGGACAGGGGGACGGAATGAGCAGTTCTTC. Full variable domain (rest looked up from reference TRBV9 and TRBJ2-1): DSGVTQTPKHLITATGQRVTLRCSPRSGDLSVYWYQQSLDQGLQFLIQYYNGEERAKGNILERFSAQQFPDLHSELNLSSLELGDSALYFCASSTRTGGRNEQFFGPGTRLTVL.

The chain combines TRBV19 with TRBJ1-1; D unresolved. The length of the CDR3 is 15 residues. V lost 5 bases and J lost 4, with 17 bases in between. Germline CDR1 is LNHDA and CDR2 is SQIVND (reference sequence). The CDR3 DNA follows: TGTGCCAGTAGTCCGGAGGGAGAGGGTGGCACTGAAGCTTTCTTT. It specifies CASSPEGEGGTEAFF.

This chain joins TRBV12-3 or TRBV12-4 and TRBJ1-3; the D is unclear. V was shortened by 4 bases and J by 8 bases, with 12 bases between the two germline ends. This CDR3 contains 13 residues. The CDR3 DNA reads as TGTGCCAGCAGTTGGCGCGGCCGGGACACCATATATTTT. It specifies CASSWRGRDTIYF.

This clone came up a few times. This chain joins TRBV2 and TRBJ1-2; D is undetermined. CDR3 length equals 9 residues. Germline lookup yields CDR1 SNHLY and CDR2 FYNNEI. Between the trimmed V and J ends, which lost 8 bases and 9 bases, there was a span of 7 bases. The CDR3 here is CASRPSYTF. CDR3 sequence (DNA): TGTGCCAGCCGCCCTAGCTACACCTTC.

This sequence joins TRBV3-1 (or the pseudogene TRBV3-2) and TRBJ2-7; 7 nucleotides match TRBD2. The CDR3 loop spans 18 amino acids. In germline, CDR1 is LGHDT, CDR2 YNNKEL (reference sequence). The V gene end was trimmed by 0 bases and the J gene end by 3 bases; junction bases not matched to a gene: 14. In DNA, the CDR3 is TGTGCCAGCAGCCAAGAGGGTGGGGGGGGATCTATCTACTACGAGCAGTACTTC. As protein: CASSQEGGGGSIYYEQYF.

The rearrangement uses TRBV5-8 and TRBJ1-5, with TRBD1 as a possible D gene (5 bases). Germline V gives CDR1 SGHTS, CDR2 YDEGEE. Trimming took off 0 bases at V and 4 bases at J, with 8 bases between the two ends. The CDR3 runs to 14 residues. The CDR3 protein is CASSLEGTNQPQHF. The CDR3 DNA follows: TGTGCCAGCAGCTTGGAAGGGACTAATCAGCCCCAGCATTTT.

This chain's CDR3 is CATSDTSGLAGPYNEQFF. The CDR3 DNA sequence: TGTGCCACCAGTGACACGTCGGGACTAGCGGGGCCGTACAATGAGCAGTTCTTC. V usage is TRBV24-1 and J usage is TRBJ2-1; 13 nucleotides align to TRBD2. The J segment lost 4 bases and the V segment lost 4 bases, leaving 9 bases of the junction unmatched. CDR1 and CDR2 (germline): KGHDR, SFDVKD. The CDR3 consists of 18 residues.

V gene TRBV6-5 combines with J gene TRBJ2-1, with 15 nucleotides matching TRBD2. Germline V gives CDR1 MNHEY, CDR2 SVGAGI. V was clipped by 7 bases and J by 8 bases; unmatched bases: 3. This CDR3 is built from 14 residues. The CDR3 sequence is CASMGLAGGHEQFF. CDR3 DNA sequence: TGTGCCAGCATGGGACTAGCGGGGGGCCATGAGCAGTTCTTC.

The chain combines TRBV4-2 with TRBJ2-1; TRBD1 might be the D (5 bases). Germline V lookup: CDR1 LGHNA, CDR2 YNFKEQ. The CDR3 covers 14 residues. V shed 6 bases and J shed 5 bases, with 14 bases lying between them. The CDR3 nucleotides are TGTGCCAGCAGTCCCCCGACAGAAAACAATGAGCAGTTCTTC. Its translation: CASSPPTENNEQFF.

The rearrangement uses TRBV6-5 and TRBJ1-5; D is possibly TRBD1 (6 bases). This CDR3 region has 15 residues. Germline V gene sequence: CDR1 MNHEY, CDR2 SVGAGI. V dropped 5 bases and J dropped 2 bases, with 13 bases sitting between them. Here the CDR3 reads CASSNLQGGNQPQHF. For the CDR3, the DNA is TGTGCCAGCAGTAATCTACAGGGTGGCAATCAGCCCCAGCATTTT.

The chain joins TRBV19 to TRBJ1-5; 9 bases line up with TRBD1. The CDR3 extends over 15 amino acids. V dropped 5 bases and J dropped 2; count of bases not matched to a gene: 4. Per germline, CDR1 LNHDA and CDR2 SQIVND (reference sequence). CDR3 protein: CASSQTGGGNQPQHF. The CDR3 region has the DNA TGTGCCAGTAGTCAAACAGGGGGCGGCAATCAGCCCCAGCATTTT.

The J gene is TRBJ1-2, the V gene TRBV28, with 8 bases matching TRBD1. CDR1 and CDR2 (germline): MDHEN, SYDVKM. Unmatched junction bases numbered 11, after V lost 3 bases and J lost 8 bases. CDR3 length: 15 residues. The CDR3 loop reads CASSFHRQGKGGYTF. The CDR3 DNA reads TGTGCCAGCAGTTTCCACCGACAGGGGAAAGGAGGCTACACCTTC.